The 5 T cell receptor beta chains below were found in one sample sequenced in a study of shared clonotypes between healthy human individuals. TCRdb keeps only in-frame clones here, not all; method: immunoSEQ multiplex PCR. The repertoire holds about 500,000 clones, with 60% to 80% as singletons. The sequencing sample was made of PBMCs. These receptors came from a middle-aged woman in good health. Some clones in this sample may be carry-over from other donors' samples.

In regard to this clone: A far more abundant clone sits one base away, making this likely a read error. The chain links TRBV15 to TRBJ1-4, with D perhaps TRBD1 (6 bases). V was clipped by 2 bases and J by 4 bases, with 11 bases between them. Germline V gene lookup returns CDR1 LNHNV and CDR2 YYDKDF (reference sequence). The CDR3 runs 15 residues. Written as DNA, the CDR3 is TGTGCCACCAGCAGACCACAGGGCCTTAATGAAAAACTGTTTTTT. Encoded protein: CATSRPQGLNEKLFF.

The chain employs TRBV30 and TRBJ2-2; TRBD1 matches 9 bases. J lost 10 bases, V lost 5 bases, and 11 bases had no gene match. Germline V gives CDR1 GTSNPN, CDR2 SVGIG (reference sequence). There are 14 residues in the CDR3. The CDR3 bases are TGTGCCTGGGGATCCGGGACAGGGCCCGAGGAGCTGTTTTTT. Its translation is CAWGSGTGPEELFF.

This chain joins TRBV5-1 and TRBJ2-1; no definite D call. This CDR3 has 14 residues. Per the germline V gene, CDR1 is SGHRS and CDR2 is YFSETQ. V was trimmed by 4 bases and J by 4 bases, leaving 12 bases between them. The CDR3, as DNA: TGCGCCAGCAGCCCGCTTAACCTATACAATGAGCAGTTCTTC. It translates to CASSPLNLYNEQFF.

The CDR3 protein is CASSQEVATGELFF. DNA for the CDR3: TGCGCCAGCAGCCAAGAGGTGGCGACCGGGGAGCTGTTTTTT. This chain connects TRBV4-3 to TRBJ2-2; D gene uncertain. The CDR3 extends over 14 amino acids. CDR1 is LGHNA, CDR2 YSLEER, per germline. V gave up 0 bases and J gave up 5 bases, with 7 bases separating them.

The chain couples TRBV7-3 to TRBJ2-1, with D uncertain. Germline V gene data show CDR1 as SGHTA and CDR2 as FQGTGA. The CDR3 sequence is 13 residues long. V shed 2 bases and J shed 7 bases, with 9 bases lying between them. The CDR3 DNA reads as TGTGCCAGCAGCTTACGTTACGGAAATGAGCAGTTCTTC. Residues: CASSLRYGNEQFF.